This T cell receptor beta chain was sequenced for a study of blood T cell repertoires in COVID-19. Whole-study context: The samples span acute and convalescent COVID-19 from the United States, Italy and Spain. Nucleic acid was either cDNA or gDNA, and it came from T cells, B-cell-depleted T cells, or PBMCs.

This clone was detected only a few times. Per the authors' pipeline: Reference gene primer amplification yielded estimated nucleated cell counts. Sequencing was performed with immunoSEQ multiplex PCR; in TCRdb, only in-frame clones are kept and a portion is missing. Clonal size and the V and J genes are those of that table, whereas D and trimming came from the DNA. The sample lists hundreds of thousands of clones; about 79% were seen once. This receptor was obtained from a woman older than 75 with acute or convalescent COVID-19. Sequencing input: peripheral blood.

CDR3 sequence: CASGGVAGGSWNSPLHF. The CDR3 DNA sequence: TGTGCCAGCGGAGGGGTGGCAGGTGGAAGTTGGAATTCACCCCTCCACTTT. The genes are TRBV2 and TRBJ1-6, with a tentative D call TRBD1 (5 bases). The length of the CDR3 is 17 residues. Germline loops: CDR1 SNHLY, CDR2 FYNNEI. V was pared by 8 bases and J by 7 bases, with 24 bases between.